One sample yielded the 19 T cell receptor beta chains listed below, sequenced in a study of T-cell memory formation after mild COVID-19. TCRdb fed the 5' RACE reads into MiXCR, producing one record per CDR3 protein. This table has roughly 250,000 distinct CDR3 sequences, roughly 15% appearing once. The sample consisted of PBMCs or a T cell subset sorted from them (not recorded which). These receptors were taken from a man aged 18 to 29 who had mild COVID-19 (a few samples of this study predate the infection). Cell type and time point are not known.

There are a few counts of this clonotype. The V call is TRBV7-2, the J call TRBJ1-2; 7 nucleotides agree with TRBD1. Germline CDR1 SGHTA, CDR2 FQGNSA. The trim removed 5 bases at V and 4 bases at J, leaving 7 bases unmatched. CDR3 length: 14 amino acids. The CDR3 sequence: CASSLTGIGYGYTF. The CDR3 bases are TGTGCCAGCAGCCTGACAGGGATCGGCTATGGCTACACCTTC.

This chain connects TRBV6-1 to TRBJ2-4; D is uncertain. CDR1 MNHNS and CDR2 SASEGT come from the germline V gene. The CDR3 consists of 11 residues. V was shortened by 6 bases and J by 10 bases, with 10 bases between the two germline ends. CDR3 coding DNA: TGTGCCAGCAGGGGTCTCACAATTCAGTACTTC. It yields the protein CASRGLTIQYF.

The table lists this clonotype with a few counts. One junction end disagrees with the germline gene, perhaps due to a read error. This chain connects TRBV4-3 to TRBJ2-3; 9 bases align to TRBD2. Germline V gene data show CDR1 as LGHNA and CDR2 as YSLEER. CDR3 length: 15 amino acids. The CDR3 DNA reads as TGCGCCAGTAGCCAAGAGGGCGGGGGGGCGAATACGCAGTATTTT. Protein sequence: CASSQEGGGANTQYF.

This clonotype was seen ten or more times. The chain is built from TRBV4-3 and TRBJ2-6; no clear D. Germline V gene sequence: CDR1 LGHNA, CDR2 YSLEER. This CDR3 is 15 amino acids long. V shed 3 bases and J shed 0 bases, with 6 bases lying between them. The CDR3 here is CASSQGYSGANVLTF. DNA for the CDR3: TGCGCCAGCAGCCAGGGCTACTCTGGGGCCAACGTCCTGACTTTC.

The V call is TRBV4-2, the J call TRBJ1-5, with D possibly being TRBD1 (5 bases). The ends were cut back, 0 bases at V and 1 base at J, with 16 bases in the middle. Per the germline V gene, CDR1 is LGHNA and CDR2 is YNFKEQ. This CDR3 has 18 amino acids. The CDR3 DNA reads as TGTGCCAGCAGCCAAGATTACTGGGCAGGGAAGAGCAATCAGCCCCAGCATTTT. It specifies CASSQDYWAGKSNQPQHF.

This clonotype was detected only a few times. The chain employs TRBV4-3 and TRBJ1-2; D gene uncertain. This CDR3 is built from 13 residues. Trimming shortened V by 4 bases and J by 6 bases, and 12 bases separated the two germline ends. Germline CDR1 is LGHNA and CDR2 is YSLEER. The CDR3 nucleotides are TGCGCCAGCAGCCCCCAGTTGGGGAATGGCTACACCTTC. It translates to CASSPQLGNGYTF.

V is TRBV27 and J is TRBJ1-5; D remains ambiguous. Trimming pared 3 bases from V and 0 bases from J, leaving 9 bases between. The V gene's germline CDR1 is MNHEY and CDR2 SMNVEV (reference sequence). This CDR3 comprises 15 residues. CDR3 nucleotides: TGTGCCAGCAGTTTCGGCAGAGATAGCAATCAGCCCCAGCATTTT. It yields the protein CASSFGRDSNQPQHF.

This chain joins TRBV2 and TRBJ1-1; D remains ambiguous. Germline CDR1 and CDR2: SNHLY and FYNNEI. The CDR3 extends over 11 amino acids. Trimming shortened V by 5 bases and J by 12 bases, and 13 bases separated the two germline ends. CDR3 nucleotide sequence: TGTGCCAGCAGTACCTCAGCCATGCCTTTCTTT. Translated: CASSTSAMPFF. Based on the CDR3 plus reference TRBV2 and TRBJ1-1, the full variable domain is EPEVTQTPSHQVTQMGQEVILRCVPISNHLYFYWYRQILGQKVEFLVSFYNNEISEKSEIFDDQFSVERPDGSNFTLKIRSTKLEDSAMYFCASSTSAMPFFGQGTRLTVV.

This clonotype occurred a few times. This chain connects TRBV28 to TRBJ2-4, with 7 bases fitting TRBD2. Germline values: CDR1 MDHEN, CDR2 SYDVKM. Trimming cost V 6 bases and J 9 bases; bases outside gene matches: 11. The CDR3 is made up of 14 amino acids. CDR3 nucleotides: TGTGCCAGCAGCGAACTAGCGATGATGGGCATTCAGTACTTC. It specifies CASSELAMMGIQYF.

This clonotype was seen a handful of times. This rearrangement joins TRBV6-1 to TRBJ1-4; TRBD1 might be the D (5 bases). This CDR3 has 13 amino acids. Germline V gene sequence: CDR1 MNHNS, CDR2 SASEGT. V lost 6 bases and J lost 6, with 11 bases in between. The CDR3 nucleotides read TGTGCCAGCAGGGGTCGAGGGGATGAAAAACTGTTTTTT. Translated: CASRGRGDEKLFF.

The genes are TRBV11-2 and TRBJ1-2, with TRBD1 matching 9 bases. The junction had 7 bases not matched to a gene; V was cut back by 4 bases and J by 4 bases. The CDR3 is 15 residues long. Germline V lookup: CDR1 SGHAT, CDR2 FQNNGV. CDR3 in DNA: TGTGCCAGCAGCTCTAACAGGGGGCGCAGCTATGGCTACACCTTC. Translating gives CASSSNRGRSYGYTF.

This clonotype was recorded a few times. V is TRBV5-6 and J is TRBJ2-7; D might be TRBD1 (6 bases). Germline V gives CDR1 SGHDT, CDR2 YYEEEE. With 0 bases removed from V and 6 bases from J, the gap between germline ends came to 10 bases. The CDR3 is 13 residues long. The CDR3 DNA is TGTGCCAGCAGCTTGGTGTCAGGGGCCGAGCAGTACTTC. The encoded protein is CASSLVSGAEQYF. Based on the CDR3 plus reference TRBV5-6 and TRBJ2-7, the full variable domain is DAGVTQSPTHLIKTRGQQVTLRCSPKSGHDTVSWYQQALGQGPQFIFQYYEEEERQRGNFPDRFSGHQFPNYSSELNVNALLLGDSALYLCASSLVSGAEQYFGPGTRLTVT.

The rearrangement links TRBV6-5 to TRBJ2-3, with 14 nucleotides matching TRBD2. This CDR3 spans 14 amino acids. Germline assignment: CDR1 MNHEY and CDR2 SVGAGI. Germline trimming cut 6 bases from V and 10 bases from J; bases unmatched to any gene: 6. CDR3 amino acids: CASSLTSGGVSQYF. For the CDR3, the DNA is TGTGCCAGCAGCCTGACTAGCGGGGGGGTTTCGCAGTATTTT.

This clonotype turned up a few times. The chain carries TRBV5-6 and TRBJ1-1; TRBD1 matches 8 bases. The CDR3 has 16 amino acids. Looked up from germline, CDR1 is SGHDT and CDR2 is YYEEEE. V was clipped by 2 bases and J by 0 bases; unmatched bases: 6. The CDR3 sequence is CASSFLQGAMNTEAFF. The CDR3 DNA reads TGTGCCAGCAGCTTTCTTCAGGGGGCGATGAACACTGAAGCTTTCTTT.

This clonotype was seen a handful of times. The CDR3 loop reads CASRPLSGGDRNQPQHF. CDR3 sequence (DNA): TGTGCCAGCAGACCTCTTTCGGGGGGGGATAGGAATCAGCCCCAGCATTTT. V and J are TRBV6-5 and TRBJ1-5; maybe TRBD1 (5 bases). V was clipped by 6 bases and J by 4 bases, with 22 bases between them. Germline values: CDR1 MNHEY, CDR2 SVGAGI. The CDR3 runs to 17 residues.

By share, this clonotype counts as medium-sized. The chain links TRBV24-1 to TRBJ2-2; 7 bases match TRBD2. Trimming at V came to 9 bases and at J to 4 bases, leaving 10 bases not matched to a gene. CDR3 length: 15 residues. In germline, CDR1 is KGHDR, CDR2 SFDVKD. CDR3 DNA: TGTGCCACCGCGCCCTACGGGGGGATCACCGGGGAGCTGTTTTTT. Translated, it gives CATAPYGGITGELFF.

This chain joins TRBV6-2 or TRBV6-3 and TRBJ1-5, with D hard to call. The CDR3 is 13 residues long. CDR1 is MNHEY, CDR2 SVGEGT, per germline. V lost 6 bases, J lost 6 bases, and 12 bases lay in between. The CDR3 DNA reads TGTGCCAGCAGGAAGACACTGGTTCAGCCCCAGCATTTT. It codes for CASRKTLVQPQHF.

This clonotype was counted many times. The chain links TRBV12-3 or TRBV12-4 to TRBJ2-2; D not certain. The germline V and J ends were trimmed by 5 bases and 3 bases, with 13 bases remaining between them. The CDR3 runs to 15 residues. CDR3 coding DNA: TGTGCCAGCAGTCGCCGGGCCCTGGACACCGGGGAGCTGTTTTTT. Protein product: CASSRRALDTGELFF.

The chain has TRBV29-1 and TRBJ2-2; the D gene is possibly TRBD1 (5 bases). Trimming pared 7 bases from V and 3 bases from J, leaving 12 bases between. The CDR3 runs to 13 residues. CDR1 and CDR2 from the germline V gene are SQVTM and ANQGSEA. As DNA, the CDR3 is TGCAGCGCCAGGGTTATCGACACCGGGGAGCTGTTTTTT. It specifies CSARVIDTGELFF.